What follows describes a single T cell receptor beta chain. The record originates from a study of blood T cell repertoires in COVID-19. Study overall: Spain, Italy and the United States supplied samples that represented acute and convalescent COVID-19. T cells, B-cell-depleted T cells, or PBMCs provided the cDNA or gDNA that served as material.

Under the authors' procedure: Reference gene primer amplification yielded estimated nucleated cell counts. Data came from immunoSEQ multiplex PCR; TCRdb stores just in-frame clones and leaves some out. That table is the source of V, J and clone size, and D and trimming were worked out from the DNA. Among under 200,000 clones listed, around 84% were seen once. CDR3 length: 17 residues. V lost 5 bases and J lost 0; bases outside the gene matches: 11. Per the germline V gene, CDR1 is MNHEY and CDR2 is SMNVEV (reference sequence). The sample comprised peripheral blood. The chain is built from TRBV27 and TRBJ1-1, with 8 bases matching TRBD1. This clonotype originated in a man between 60 and 75 years old with COVID-19, enrolled during active disease. The CDR3 sequence: CASSTRLTGAMNTEAFF. DNA for the CDR3: TGTGCCAGCAGTACCCGGCTGACAGGGGCGATGAACACTGAAGCTTTCTTT.